This TCR beta chain is from a study of blood T cells in healthy people across ages. A second PCR of about 6 to 11 cycles used a sample-barcoded 5' primer and a J-beta primer mix. TCRdb called the 5' RACE reads again in MiXCR, with one record for every CDR3 protein. Of 600,000 to 1,000,000 distinct CDR3 sequences detected, over 45% appear once; the ten largest clones hold approximately 21%. A minimum of 7 million PBMCs was isolated per sample. Germline V gives CDR1 MNHNS, CDR2 SASEGT. The V gene lost 1 base and the J gene lost 7 bases, with 11 bases spanning the gap. The CDR3 covers 14 residues. This TCR derives from a man aged 25-45 years in good health. The sample comprised blood. The rearrangement joins TRBV6-1 to TRBJ1-5; D remains unclear. CDR3 sequence reads: CASSEELNGQPQHF. CDR3 in DNA: TGTGCCAGCAGTGAAGAGTTAAACGGACAGCCCCAGCATTTT.